The 9 T cell receptor beta chains presented below share a single source sample, sequenced in a study of T cells after yellow fever vaccination (dated by TCRdb to between 2019 and 2020). Libraries came from 5' RACE. Sequencer: Illumina HiSeq 2500. The raw public reads went through TCRdb reprocessing: fastp at Q25, MiXCR clone calling, in-frame beta chains kept. Each CDR3 protein gets just one entry, which takes the most common genes and DNA from the rows behind it. The sample data list roughly 120,000 distinct CDR3 sequences, and roughly 7.2% of these were observed just once. Approximately 3% of the sample goes to the ten largest clones. The sample's treatment or condition label is to be understood as: live attenuated yellow fever vaccine strain. The sequencing here drew on CD4+ T cells sorted from PBMCs, taken roughly 47 days after the first yellow fever vaccination. These receptors came from a man between 18 and 29 years old who received the YFV17D yellow fever vaccine.

This clonotype was detected many times. The chain is built from TRBV29-1 and TRBJ2-3; unclear D gene. Germline V gene lookup returns CDR1 SQVTM and CDR2 ANQGSEA. The V end lost 3 bases, the J end lost 2 bases, and 27 bases lay between the germline ends. The CDR3 contains 19 residues. CDR3 DNA: TGCAGCGTTGAGGTCCGCGAGTTAAGGCGCCAGCAGGTCACAGATACGCAGTATTTT. This translates into CSVEVRELRRQQVTDTQYF.

Ten or more counts support this clonotype. The V call is TRBV7-3, the J call TRBJ2-1; D remains ambiguous. The CDR3 is 14 amino acids. CDR1 is SGHTA and CDR2 is FQGTGA in the germline V gene. V dropped 4 bases and J dropped 0 bases, with 7 bases sitting between them. CDR3 protein: CASSSGTSYNEQFF. The DNA of the CDR3 is TGTGCCAGCAGCTCCGGCACCTCCTACAATGAGCAGTTCTTC.

Only a few counts were recorded for this clonotype. This chain connects TRBV4-2 to TRBJ2-3; 15 bases fit TRBD2. The CDR3 runs 17 residues. CDR1 is LGHNA and CDR2 is YNFKEQ in the germline V gene. V was clipped by 5 bases and J by 4 bases; unmatched bases: 7. This chain's CDR3 is CASSSRTSGGAADTQYF. CDR3 DNA: TGTGCCAGCAGCTCCCGGACTAGCGGGGGGGCCGCAGATACGCAGTATTTT.

This clonotype was detected only a few times. The genes are TRBV5-4 and TRBJ2-3; 14 bases map to TRBD2. CDR3 length: 17 amino acids. The germline CDR1 and CDR2 sequences are SGHNT and YYREEE (reference sequence). V lost 4 bases and J lost 2; bases outside the gene matches: 6. CDR3 amino acids: CASSRRLAGGNTDTQYF. In nucleotides, the CDR3 is TGTGCCAGCAGCCGCAGACTAGCGGGGGGGAACACAGATACGCAGTATTTT. The full variable domain, with the rest looked up from reference TRBV5-4 and TRBJ2-3, is ETGVTQSPTHLIKTRGQQVTLRCSSQSGHNTVSWYQQALGQGPQFIFQYYREEENGRGNFPPRFSGLQFPNYSSELNVNALELDDSALYLCASSRRLAGGNTDTQYFGPGTRLTVL.

This clonotype showed up many times. V is TRBV12-3 or TRBV12-4 and J is TRBJ1-2; D not resolved. The V end lost 7 bases, the J end lost 4 bases, and 13 bases lay between the germline ends. This CDR3 is built from 13 residues. In DNA, the CDR3 is TGTGCCAGCACCCAAGACACTGCCTATGGCTACACCTTC. As protein: CASTQDTAYGYTF.

Ten or more counts support this clonotype. The genes are TRBV10-3 and TRBJ2-7; 7 bases agree with TRBD1. The CDR3 runs 13 residues. Germline CDR1 ENHRY, CDR2 SYGVKD. J was trimmed by 0 bases and V by 11 bases; bases with no gene match: 7. The CDR3 loop reads CAVWDRISYEQYF. The CDR3 DNA reads TGTGCCGTCTGGGACAGAATCTCCTACGAGCAGTACTTC.

This clonotype was recorded many times. V usage is TRBV11-3 and J usage is TRBJ2-7; possible D gene TRBD2, 5 bases. Trimming took 1 base from V and 5 from J, leaving 9 bases between them. The CDR3 has 13 amino acids. In germline, CDR1 is SGHNT, CDR2 YENEEA. The CDR3 nucleotides read TGTGCCAGCAGCTTAGGGACTTTGGACGAGCAGTACTTC. Translating it yields CASSLGTLDEQYF.

Ten or more counts support this clonotype. This chain connects TRBV7-2 to TRBJ2-1; no clear D gene. The V gene lost 2 bases and the J gene lost 14 bases, with 19 bases spanning the gap. CDR1 and CDR2 (germline): SGHTA, FQGNSA. The CDR3 length is 14 residues. The chain's CDR3 is CASSLLIGTSGKFF. The CDR3 nucleotides are TGTGCCAGCAGCTTATTAATCGGAACTTCAGGAAAGTTCTTC. Filled out from reference TRBV7-2 and TRBJ2-1, the complete variable domain reads GAGVSQSPSNKVTEKGKDVELRCDPISGHTALYWYRQSLGQGLEFLIYFQGNSAPDKSGLPSDRFSAERTGGSVSTLTIQRTQQEDSAVYLCASSLLIGTSGKFFGPGTRLTVL.

This clonotype showed up many times. This chain uses TRBV20-1 with TRBJ1-1; perhaps TRBD1 as D (6 bases). V shed 4 bases and J shed 11 bases, with 17 bases lying between them. Germline lookup yields CDR1 DFQATT and CDR2 SNEGSKA (reference sequence). The CDR3 runs 12 residues. The CDR3: CSATRGGDKAFF. CDR3 nucleotides: TGCAGTGCTACCCGAGGGGGGGATAAGGCTTTCTTT.